The 23 T cell receptor beta chains given below trace back to one sample, sequenced in a study of cytomegalovirus exposure and HLA in healthy donors. The PCR contained 60 Vbeta and 13 Jbeta primers. Generated by immunoSEQ multiplex PCR, the TCRdb table keeps only in-frame clones and is missing some. The sample contains over 150,000 clones, 70% to 80% of which appear only once. Sequencing used PBMCs. The receptors here all came from a man between 25 and 39 years old in good health and CMV-seronegative.

This chain connects TRBV18 to TRBJ2-5; no clear D. V lost 2 bases, J lost 5 bases, and 9 bases lay in between. Germline CDR1 and CDR2: KGHSH and LQKENI. This CDR3 is built from 13 residues. The CDR3 region has the DNA TGTGCCAGCTCACCAAAGGCGGCGGAGACCCAGTACTTC. This codes for CASSPKAAETQYF.

The V call is TRBV5-4, the J call TRBJ2-4, with unresolved D. V was shortened by 5 bases and J by 0 bases, with 12 bases between the two germline ends. CDR1 and CDR2 (germline): SGHNT, YYREEE (reference sequence). This CDR3 is 15 amino acids long. CDR3 amino acids: CASSVMSIAKNIQYF. The CDR3 bases are TGTGCCAGCAGTGTGATGAGTATAGCCAAAAACATTCAGTACTTC.

The genes are TRBV2 and TRBJ2-5, with a tentative D call TRBD1 (6 bases). The germline CDR1 and CDR2 sequences are SNHLY and FYNNEI. This CDR3 has 13 amino acids. The V and J ends lost 4 bases and 1 base respectively, with 7 bases between them. The CDR3 region has the DNA TGTGCCAGCAGTGTAGGGGGCCAAGAGACCCAGTACTTC. This sequence encodes CASSVGGQETQYF. Looking up the rest from reference TRBV2 and TRBJ2-5 gives the full variable domain: EPEVTQTPSHQVTQMGQEVILRCVPISNHLYFYWYRQILGQKVEFLVSFYNNEISEKSEIFDDQFSVERPDGSNFTLKIRSTKLEDSAMYFCASSVGGQETQYFGPGTRLLVL.

In this sample, this clone turned up a few times. This sequence joins TRBV4-1 and TRBJ1-1, with a possible D match to TRBD1 (6 bases). The ends were cut back, 0 bases at V and 5 bases at J, with 10 bases in the middle. Germline CDR1 MGHRA, CDR2 YSYEKL. The length of the CDR3 is 14 residues. The CDR3, as DNA: TGCGCCAGCAGCCAAGATCCCAGGGGTACTGAAGCTTTCTTT. It translates to CASSQDPRGTEAFF.

CDR3 residues: CAISVSGGLDEQYF. DNA of the CDR3: TGTGCCATCAGTGTCAGCGGGGGGCTCGACGAGCAGTACTTC. The chain uses TRBV10-3 and TRBJ2-7, with 9 bases matching TRBD2. The CDR3 covers 14 residues. Germline V gene sequence: CDR1 ENHRY, CDR2 SYGVKD. V trimming: 4 bases; J trimming: 5 bases; junction bases outside the gene matches: 6.

This chain joins TRBV6-7 and TRBJ1-5; TRBD1 aligns across 7 bases. TRBV6-7 belongs to the ORF category, with a function that is uncertain. The V segment lost 7 bases and the J segment 5 bases; nucleotides outside the gene matches: 11. The CDR3 runs to 15 residues. CDR3 region: CASTQQGSFYQPQHF. CDR3 bases: TGTGCCAGCACTCAACAGGGGTCTTTTTATCAGCCCCAGCATTTT.

The J gene is TRBJ1-6, the V gene TRBV19; 7 nucleotides match TRBD1. The V and J ends lost 3 bases and 9 bases, in that order; junction bases with no gene match: 8. The germline V gene has CDR1 LNHDA and CDR2 SQIVND (reference sequence). The length of the CDR3 is 15 residues. In DNA, the CDR3 is TGTGCCAGTAGTATTTCGGCAGGGGGAACTTCACCCCTCCACTTT. Protein sequence: CASSISAGGTSPLHF.

This clone came up a few times. The V gene is TRBV5-6, the J gene TRBJ2-2, with a tentative D call TRBD2 (6 bases). The CDR3 consists of 14 residues. The ends were cut back, 1 base at V and 4 bases at J, with 8 bases in the middle. Germline values: CDR1 SGHDT, CDR2 YYEEEE. CDR3 in DNA: TGTGCCAGCAGCTTGAGGGGACTCACCGGGGAGCTGTTTTTT. Encoded protein: CASSLRGLTGELFF. Combining the CDR3 with reference TRBV5-6 and TRBJ2-2 gives the whole variable domain DAGVTQSPTHLIKTRGQQVTLRCSPKSGHDTVSWYQQALGQGPQFIFQYYEEEERQRGNFPDRFSGHQFPNYSSELNVNALLLGDSALYLCASSLRGLTGELFFGEGSRLTVL.

This clone came up a few times. The chain links TRBV19 to TRBJ2-7; TRBD1 matches 10 bases. CDR3 length: 13 residues. V shed 6 bases and J 5 bases; nucleotides not matched to a gene: 4. From germline, CDR1 is LNHDA and CDR2 SQIVND (reference sequence). CDR3 sequence (DNA): TGTGCCAGTAGGCGGGACAGGGGCGACGAGCAGTACTTC. This encodes CASRRDRGDEQYF. The complete variable domain, with remaining parts taken from reference TRBV19 and TRBJ2-7, reads DGGITQSPKYLFRKEGQNVTLSCEQNLNHDAMYWYRQDPGQGLRLIYYSQIVNDFQKGDIAEGYSVSREKKESFPLTVTSAQKNPTAFYLCASRRDRGDEQYFGPGTRLTVT.

The V gene is TRBV5-4, the J gene TRBJ2-6; maybe TRBD1 (6 bases). Trimming took off 2 bases at V and 4 bases at J, with 16 bases between the two ends. This CDR3 has 17 amino acids. Germline V gene data show CDR1 as SGHNT and CDR2 as YYREEE (reference sequence). CDR3 in DNA: TGTGCCAGCAGCTTAGGGGGTTTAGGGGCCGGGGCCAACGTCCTGACTTTC. This codes for CASSLGGLGAGANVLTF.

A remark on this clone: Other DNA sequences within the sample encode an identical CDR3. The rearrangement links TRBV5-1 to TRBJ1-4; D is perhaps TRBD1 (6 bases). Trimming took 0 bases from V and 3 from J, leaving 6 bases between them. Germline CDR1 SGHRS, CDR2 YFSETQ. The length of the CDR3 is 14 residues. CDR3 sequence reads: CASSLEGANEKLFF. For the CDR3, the DNA is TGCGCCAGCAGCTTGGAGGGGGCTAATGAAAAACTGTTTTTT.

In DNA form, the CDR3 reads TGTGCCAGCAGTACGCGGCACTCCTACGAGCAGTACTTC. Translation: CASSTRHSYEQYF. The V call is TRBV6-6, the J call TRBJ2-7; no firm D call. V was trimmed by 5 bases and J by 0 bases, leaving 8 bases between them. This CDR3 contains 13 residues. Germline CDR1 is MNHNY and CDR2 is SVGAGI (reference sequence).

V and J are TRBV28 and TRBJ2-7, with D tentatively TRBD2 (7 bases). The CDR3 is made up of 15 amino acids. V lost 3 bases and J lost 3, with 15 bases in between. CDR1 and CDR2 from the germline V gene are MDHEN and SYDVKM. CDR3 amino acids: CASSLPGGGNYEQYF. CDR3 DNA sequence: TGTGCCAGCAGTTTGCCGGGCGGGGGCAACTACGAGCAGTACTTC.

The chain employs TRBV7-9 and TRBJ2-2; 7 positions match TRBD1. The CDR3 consists of 15 residues. CDR1 and CDR2 (germline): SEHNR, FQNEAQ (reference sequence). V shed 1 base, J shed 7 bases, and the junction held 6 bases outside the gene matches. CDR3: CASSLVGQTNGELFF. CDR3 in DNA: TGTGCCAGCAGCTTAGTGGGACAGACCAACGGGGAGCTGTTTTTT.

The genes are TRBV29-1 and TRBJ2-7; 8 nucleotides align to TRBD1. The length of the CDR3 is 12 residues. V was clipped by 8 bases and J by 5 bases; unmatched bases: 8. Germline CDR1 reads SQVTM; CDR2 reads ANQGSEA. DNA of the CDR3: TGCAGCTCCCGGACAGGGCGGGACGAGCAGTACTTC. Translated: CSSRTGRDEQYF.

The chain employs TRBV6-1 and TRBJ2-7; 10 bases are shared with TRBD2. The junction had 6 bases not matched to a gene; V was cut back by 6 bases and J by 4 bases. Germline CDR1 is MNHNS and CDR2 is SASEGT. The CDR3 is 14 amino acids. The CDR3, as DNA: TGTGCCAGCAGCCAGCGGGGGGGCAGGTACGAGCAGTACTTC. Translating it yields CASSQRGGRYEQYF.

The rearrangement joins TRBV2 to TRBJ2-1, with TRBD1 as a possible D gene (6 bases). The CDR3 contains 12 residues. Germline V gene data show CDR1 as SNHLY and CDR2 as FYNNEI. The V end was cut by 4 bases, the J end by 9 bases, with 10 bases between. The CDR3 here is CASSVQGIEQFF. In nucleotides, the CDR3 is TGTGCCAGCAGTGTTCAGGGGATTGAGCAGTTCTTC.

The chain has TRBV29-1 and TRBJ1-1; D not certain. This CDR3 region has 11 residues. Germline V lookup: CDR1 SQVTM, CDR2 ANQGSEA. V lost 5 bases and J 0 bases, leaving 4 bases between the germline ends. CDR3 DNA: TGCAGCGTTACTCTGAACACTGAAGCTTTCTTT. Its translation: CSVTLNTEAFF.

This chain connects TRBV6-5 to TRBJ1-2; 9 bases line up with TRBD1. Germline values: CDR1 MNHEY, CDR2 SVGAGI. The CDR3 extends over 12 amino acids. J lost 8 bases, V lost 6 bases, and 4 bases had no gene match. The CDR3 nucleotides read TGTGCCAGCAGCACAGGGGGCGGCGGCTACACCTTC. Translated, it gives CASSTGGGGYTF.

A single count supports this clone. The chain is built from TRBV5-1 and TRBJ1-2; the D gene is possibly TRBD1 (5 bases). Germline-derived CDR1 and CDR2 are SGHRS and YFSETQ. The germline V and J ends were trimmed by 4 bases and 4 bases, with 11 bases remaining between them. This CDR3 spans 13 amino acids. The CDR3 sequence: CASSPTETYGYTF. For the CDR3, the DNA is TGCGCCAGCAGCCCGACAGAAACCTATGGCTACACCTTC.

On this clone: Other DNA sequences within the sample encode an identical CDR3. V and J are TRBV6-1 and TRBJ2-3; 8 positions match TRBD2. The germline gives CDR1 MNHNS, CDR2 SASEGT. The CDR3 length is 15 residues. The J segment lost 6 bases and the V segment lost 2 bases, leaving 7 bases of the junction unmatched. The CDR3 coding sequence is TGTGCCAGCAGTGAATGGGGCCGGGGGGGGGATACGCAGTATTTT. It codes for CASSEWGRGGDTQYF.

The rearrangement links TRBV5-4 to TRBJ2-7; TRBD1 aligns across 8 bases. Per germline, CDR1 SGHNT and CDR2 YYREEE (reference sequence). The CDR3 covers 14 residues. J lost 0 bases, V lost 6 bases, and 5 bases had no gene match. DNA for the CDR3: TGTGCCAGCACCACACAGGGGGGCTCCTACGAGCAGTACTTC. Protein sequence: CASTTQGGSYEQYF.

This chain links TRBV15 with TRBJ2-1; 15 nucleotides agree with TRBD2. The CDR3 has 20 residues. Per germline, CDR1 LNHNV and CDR2 YYDKDF (reference sequence). The J segment lost 6 bases and the V segment lost 5 bases, leaving 17 bases of the junction unmatched. The CDR3 DNA is TGTGCCACCAGCCGACCTGAGGGACTAGCGGGGGGAAATCGGGGCAATGAGCAGTTCTTC. It yields the protein CATSRPEGLAGGNRGNEQFF.